One and the same sample provided the 19 T cell receptor beta chains below, sequenced in a study of T cell repertoires in cytomegalovirus infection. TCRdb analysed the reads with MiXCR anew, one entry per CDR3 protein. The table records fewer than 950,000 distinct CDR3 sequences, approximately 29% of them present only once. These receptors have no known antigen. Specimen: cultured CD8+ T cells from PBMCs, collected from culture after CMV antigen stimulation. These receptors were taken from a human donor in good health (CMV status not recorded). Some clones in this sample may be carry-over from other donors' samples.

The chain couples TRBV12-5 to TRBJ2-5; the D gene is possibly TRBD1 (6 bases). This CDR3 spans 13 amino acids. Trimming removed 7 bases from V and 2 bases from J, with 11 bases in between. CDR1 is LGHNT, CDR2 FRNRAP, per germline. This CDR3 is CASDSDSQETQYF. In DNA form, the CDR3 reads TGTGCTAGTGACTCGGACAGTCAAGAGACCCAGTACTTC.

This clonotype has more than one count but fewer than ten. The rearrangement uses TRBV5-1 and TRBJ1-6; 12 positions match TRBD1. Germline V gene data show CDR1 as SGHRS and CDR2 as YFSETQ. Trimming cost V 4 bases and J 5 bases; bases outside gene matches: 4. This CDR3 is 16 amino acids long. The CDR3: CASSGTGGFDNSPLHF. In nucleotides, the CDR3 is TGCGCCAGCAGCGGGACAGGGGGCTTCGATAATTCACCCCTCCACTTT.

V usage is TRBV19 and J usage is TRBJ2-5; 7 bases line up with TRBD1. Germline V gene lookup returns CDR1 LNHDA and CDR2 SQIVND (reference sequence). This CDR3 comprises 16 residues. V gave up 5 bases and J gave up 3 bases; unmatched junction bases: 12. The CDR3 nucleotides are TGTGCCAGTAGTCCCAGTATGCCAGGGGGTAAAGAGACCCAGTACTTC. Residues: CASSPSMPGGKETQYF.

The rearrangement uses TRBV6-2 or TRBV6-3 and TRBJ2-5; tentative D call: TRBD2 (6 bases). The CDR3 covers 15 residues. V was clipped by 5 bases and J by 0 bases, with 13 bases between them. CDR1 MNHEY and CDR2 SVGEGT come from the germline V gene. CDR3 sequence (DNA): TGTGCCAGCAGTGGGAGGAGCGTGTACCAAGAGACCCAGTACTTC. This gives the protein CASSGRSVYQETQYF.

V gene TRBV6-5 combines with J gene TRBJ1-1, with D unclear. Per the germline V gene, CDR1 is MNHEY and CDR2 is SVGAGI. The CDR3 runs 14 residues. Trimming pared 2 bases from V and 4 bases from J, leaving 11 bases between. The CDR3 is CASSYIYPSTEAFF. In nucleotides, the CDR3 is TGTGCCAGCAGTTACATTTACCCCAGCACTGAAGCTTTCTTT.

This clonotype occurred a few times. The rearrangement uses TRBV6-6 and TRBJ1-5, with TRBD1 identical over 8 bases. J was trimmed by 6 bases and V by 6 bases; bases with no gene match: 7. The CDR3 is 14 residues long. CDR1 MNHNY and CDR2 SVGAGI come from the germline V gene (reference sequence). For the CDR3, the DNA is TGTGCCAGCAGCCAGCAGGGGGCTAGTCAGCCCCAGCATTTT. Protein product: CASSQQGASQPQHF.

The chain recombines TRBV5-4 with TRBJ1-3; 8 bases line up with TRBD1. This CDR3 spans 15 amino acids. The germline CDR1 and CDR2 sequences are SGHNT and YYREEE (reference sequence). V was clipped by 9 bases and J by 2 bases; unmatched bases: 10. CDR3 sequence (DNA): TGTGCCATCTGGGACCCACAGGGGGCTGGAAACACCATATATTTT. The encoded protein is CAIWDPQGAGNTIYF.

The gene calls are TRBV6-1 and TRBJ1-2; 9 bases are shared with TRBD1. CDR3 size: 13 residues. With V trimmed by 4 bases and J by 6 bases, 3 bases remained unmatched. Germline V gives CDR1 MNHNS, CDR2 SASEGT. This chain's CDR3 is CASSAGTGNGYTF. Here the CDR3 DNA reads TGTGCCAGCAGTGCCGGGACAGGGAATGGCTACACCTTC.

The chain's CDR3 is CSARDFGVSNQPQHF. DNA for the CDR3: TGCAGTGCTAGAGATTTCGGGGTTAGCAATCAGCCCCAGCATTTT. The chain is built from TRBV20-1 and TRBJ1-5, with no clear D. V dropped 0 bases and J dropped 0 bases, with 9 bases sitting between them. CDR1 DFQATT and CDR2 SNEGSKA come from the germline V gene (reference sequence). CDR3 size: 15 residues.

The V and J genes are TRBV4-1 and TRBJ2-1, with 10 positions matching TRBD2. CDR3 length: 16 amino acids. The germline V gene has CDR1 MGHRA and CDR2 YSYEKL. The ends lost 1 base at V and 3 bases at J; junction bases unmatched: 3. CDR3 in DNA: TGCGCCAGCAGCCAAGTTCTAGCGGGGGTCTACAATGAGCAGTTCTTC. It is translated as CASSQVLAGVYNEQFF.

Only a few counts were recorded for this clonotype. V and J are TRBV5-6 and TRBJ2-7; D is undetermined. In germline, CDR1 is SGHDT, CDR2 YYEEEE. V gave up 3 bases and J gave up 0 bases, with 7 bases separating them. CDR3 length equals 13 residues. CDR3 DNA sequence: TGTGCCAGCAGCTATACACCCTCCTACGAGCAGTACGTC. This sequence encodes CASSYTPSYEQYV.

This clonotype has just one count. The rearrangement joins TRBV6-1 to TRBJ2-1; D is uncertain. CDR3 length: 16 amino acids. Trimming removed 1 base from V and 0 bases from J, with 10 bases in between. Germline V CDR1 and CDR2: MNHNS, SASEGT. CDR3 bases: TGTGCCAGCAGTGAAGAACACTTCCACTCCTACAATGAGCAGTTCTTC. Its protein is CASSEEHFHSYNEQFF.

This chain uses TRBV23-1 with TRBJ1-1, with D maybe TRBD1 (5 bases). TRBV23-1 is treated as an ORF (open reading frame) with a function not yet certain. The CDR3 has 14 amino acids. V was trimmed by 7 bases and J by 0 bases, leaving 12 bases between them. The CDR3 loop reads CASNRPGLNTEAFF. The CDR3 DNA reads TGCGCCAGCAACCGCCCAGGGTTGAACACTGAAGCTTTCTTT.

The rearrangement links TRBV19 to TRBJ2-1, with D uncertain. CDR1 is LNHDA, CDR2 SQIVND, per germline (reference sequence). CDR3 length equals 15 residues. V lost 3 bases to trimming and J lost 9 bases, with 18 bases between them. The CDR3 DNA sequence: TGTGCCAGTAGTATGGACCTTTCGAGGCACCTTGAGCAGTTCTTC. Its translation is CASSMDLSRHLEQFF.

This clonotype was recorded many times. The V gene is TRBV7-9, the J gene TRBJ1-4, with 8 bases that match TRBD1. After removal of 8 bases from V and 0 bases from J, the junction contained 8 bases not matched to a gene. CDR1 and CDR2 (germline): SEHNR, FQNEAQ (reference sequence). This CDR3 region has 16 residues. The CDR3 DNA reads TGTGCCAGCGCAACCACAGGGGGAACAACTAATGAAAAACTGTTTTTT. Its protein is CASATTGGTTNEKLFF.

This chain joins TRBV7-9 and TRBJ1-2; 8 nucleotides align to TRBD1. The CDR3 totals 18 residues. Germline CDR1 is SEHNR and CDR2 is FQNEAQ (reference sequence). V was pared by 5 bases and J by 6 bases, with 20 bases of the junction left unmatched. The CDR3: CASSPTGGQGLVGHGYTF. CDR3 DNA sequence: TGTGCCAGCAGCCCAACCGGAGGACAGGGCCTGGTCGGCCATGGCTACACCTTC. Full variable domain (remainder filled in from reference TRBV7-9 and TRBJ1-2): DTGVSQNPRHKITKRGQNVTFRCDPISEHNRLYWYRQTLGQGPEFLTYFQNEAQLEKSRLLSDRFSAERPKGSFSTLEIQRTEQGDSAMYLCASSPTGGQGLVGHGYTFGSGTRLTVV.

The chain carries TRBV3-1 and TRBJ2-2; tentative D call: TRBD2 (6 bases). The CDR3 runs to 16 residues. From germline, CDR1 is LGHDT and CDR2 YNNKEL (reference sequence). Deletions cut 0 bases from V and 1 base from J, with 9 bases between. CDR3 in amino acids: CASSQDLGGNTGELFF. In DNA form, the CDR3 reads TGTGCCAGCAGCCAAGATCTGGGGGGGAACACCGGGGAGCTGTTTTTT. The complete variable domain, with remaining parts taken from reference TRBV3-1 and TRBJ2-2, reads DTAVSQTPKYLVTQMGNDKSIKCEQNLGHDTMYWYKQDSKKFLKIMFSYNNKELIINETVPNRFSPKSPDKAHLNLHINSLELGDSAVYFCASSQDLGGNTGELFFGEGSRLTVL.

The DNA of the CDR3 is TGTGCCAGCAGCCGACAGGCAACTAATGAAAAACTGTTTTTT. This encodes CASSRQATNEKLFF. V and J are TRBV7-6 and TRBJ1-4, with a weak D call TRBD1 (6 bases). Per germline, CDR1 SGHVS and CDR2 FNYEAQ. There are 14 residues in the CDR3. V was shortened by 5 bases and J by 0 bases, with 7 bases between the two germline ends.

The chain is built from TRBV25-1 and TRBJ1-1, with 7 bases fitting TRBD1. V shed 2 bases, J shed 10 bases, and the junction held 1 base outside the gene matches. CDR1 and CDR2 (germline): MGHDK, SYGVNS. This CDR3 spans 11 amino acids. The CDR3 sequence is CASSETGAAFF. CDR3 nucleotides: TGTGCCAGCAGTGAAACAGGGGCAGCTTTCTTT. The variable domain in full, completed from reference TRBV25-1 and TRBJ1-1, reads EADIYQTPRYLVIGTGKKITLECSQTMGHDKMYWYQQDPGMELHLIHYSYGVNSTEKGDLSSESTVSRIRTEHFPLTLESARPSHTSQYLCASSETGAAFFGQGTRLTVV.